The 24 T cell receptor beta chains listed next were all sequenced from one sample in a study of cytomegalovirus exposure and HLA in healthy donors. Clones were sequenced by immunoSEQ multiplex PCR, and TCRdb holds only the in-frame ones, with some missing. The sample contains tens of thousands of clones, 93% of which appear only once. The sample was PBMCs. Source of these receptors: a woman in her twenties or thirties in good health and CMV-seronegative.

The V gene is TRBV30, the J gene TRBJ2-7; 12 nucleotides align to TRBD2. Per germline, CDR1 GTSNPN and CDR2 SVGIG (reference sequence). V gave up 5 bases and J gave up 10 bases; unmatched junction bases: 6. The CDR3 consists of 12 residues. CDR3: CAWSSGRGDQYF. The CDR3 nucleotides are TGTGCCTGGTCTAGCGGGAGGGGCGACCAGTACTTC.

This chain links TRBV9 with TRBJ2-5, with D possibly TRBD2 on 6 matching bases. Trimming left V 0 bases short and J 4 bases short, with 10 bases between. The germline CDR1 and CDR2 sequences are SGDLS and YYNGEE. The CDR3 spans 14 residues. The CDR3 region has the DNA TGTGCCAGCAGCGTAGGACTAGATAGAGAGACCCAGTACTTC. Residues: CASSVGLDRETQYF.

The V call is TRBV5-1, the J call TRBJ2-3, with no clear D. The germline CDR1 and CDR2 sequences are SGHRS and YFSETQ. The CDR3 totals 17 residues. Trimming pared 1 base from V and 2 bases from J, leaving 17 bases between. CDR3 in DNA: TGCGCCAGCAGCTTGCAAGGCCGACTCACTAACACAGATACGCAGTATTTT. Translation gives CASSLQGRLTNTDTQYF.

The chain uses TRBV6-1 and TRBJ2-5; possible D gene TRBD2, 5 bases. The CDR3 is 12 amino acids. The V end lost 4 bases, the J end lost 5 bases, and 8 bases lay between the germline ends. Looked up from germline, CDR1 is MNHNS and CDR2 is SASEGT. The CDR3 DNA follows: TGTGCCAGCAGTGGGAGAGGGGAGACCCAGTACTTC. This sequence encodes CASSGRGETQYF.

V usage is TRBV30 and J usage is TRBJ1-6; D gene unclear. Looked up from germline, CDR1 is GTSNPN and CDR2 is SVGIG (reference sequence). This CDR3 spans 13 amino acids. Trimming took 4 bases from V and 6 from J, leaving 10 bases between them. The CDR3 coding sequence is TGTGCCTGGATGGCACGTACTAATTCACCCCTCCACTTT. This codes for CAWMARTNSPLHF. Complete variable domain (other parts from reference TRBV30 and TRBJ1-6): SQTIHQWPATLVQPVGSPLSLECTVEGTSNPNLYWYRQAAGRGLQLLFYSVGIGQISSEVPQNLSASRPQDRQFILSSKKLLLSDSGFYLCAWMARTNSPLHFGNGTRLTVT.

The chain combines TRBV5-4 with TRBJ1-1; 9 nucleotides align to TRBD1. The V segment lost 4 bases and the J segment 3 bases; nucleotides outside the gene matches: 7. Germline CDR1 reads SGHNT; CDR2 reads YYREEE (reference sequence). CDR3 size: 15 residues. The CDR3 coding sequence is TGTGCCAGCAGCCAAGGACAGGGGCGGGACACTGAAGCTTTCTTT. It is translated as CASSQGQGRDTEAFF.

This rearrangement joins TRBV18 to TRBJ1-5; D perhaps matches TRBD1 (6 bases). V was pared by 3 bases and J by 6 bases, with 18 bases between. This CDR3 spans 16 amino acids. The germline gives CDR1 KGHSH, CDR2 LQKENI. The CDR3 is CASSPGMGATGQPQHF. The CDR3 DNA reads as TGTGCCAGCTCACCTGGGATGGGGGCGACGGGTCAGCCCCAGCATTTT.

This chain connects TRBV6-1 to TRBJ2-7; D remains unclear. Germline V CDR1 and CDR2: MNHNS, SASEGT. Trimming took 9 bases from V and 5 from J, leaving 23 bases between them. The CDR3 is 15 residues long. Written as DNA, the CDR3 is TGTGCCAGTTTTCGGTGGGCCGCCTTTTCCGACGAGCAGTACTTC. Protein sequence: CASFRWAAFSDEQYF.

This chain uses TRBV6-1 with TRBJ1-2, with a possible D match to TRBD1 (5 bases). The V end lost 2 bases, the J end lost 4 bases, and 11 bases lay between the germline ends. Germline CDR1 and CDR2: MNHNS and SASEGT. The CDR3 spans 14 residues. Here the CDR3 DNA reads TGTGCCAGCAGTGAAAACGGGCAGGGCTATGGCTACACCTTC. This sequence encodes CASSENGQGYGYTF.

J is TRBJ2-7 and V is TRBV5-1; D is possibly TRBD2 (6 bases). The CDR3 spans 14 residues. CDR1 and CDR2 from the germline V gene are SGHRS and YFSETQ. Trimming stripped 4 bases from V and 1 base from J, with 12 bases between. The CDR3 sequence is CASSRPGLSYEQYF. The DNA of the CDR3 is TGCGCCAGCAGCAGGCCGGGACTTTCCTACGAGCAGTACTTC.

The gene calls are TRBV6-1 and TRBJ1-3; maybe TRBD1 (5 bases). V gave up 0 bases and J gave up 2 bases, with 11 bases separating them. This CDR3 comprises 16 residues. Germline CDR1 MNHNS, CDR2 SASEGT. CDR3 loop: CASSEAPFRAGNTIYF. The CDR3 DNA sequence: TGTGCCAGCAGTGAAGCCCCCTTCAGGGCTGGAAACACCATATATTTT.

CDR3 sequence reads: CASSLAGGIDEQFF. CDR3 DNA sequence: TGTGCCAGCAGCTTAGCAGGGGGAATCGATGAGCAGTTCTTC. The rearrangement links TRBV13 to TRBJ2-1; 7 nucleotides line up with TRBD1. Unmatched junction bases numbered 5, after V lost 1 base and J lost 8 bases. The CDR3 is made up of 14 amino acids. Germline V gene sequence: CDR1 PRHDT, CDR2 FYEKMQ (reference sequence).

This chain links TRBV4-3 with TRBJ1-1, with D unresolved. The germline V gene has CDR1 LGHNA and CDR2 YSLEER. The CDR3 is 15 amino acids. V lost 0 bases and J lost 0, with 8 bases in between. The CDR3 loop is CASSQDRVLNTEAFF. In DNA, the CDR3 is TGCGCCAGCAGCCAAGATCGGGTTTTGAACACTGAAGCTTTCTTT.

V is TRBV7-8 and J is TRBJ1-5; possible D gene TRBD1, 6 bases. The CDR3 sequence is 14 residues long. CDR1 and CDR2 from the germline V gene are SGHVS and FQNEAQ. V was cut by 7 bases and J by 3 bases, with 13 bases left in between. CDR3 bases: TGTGCCAGCAACCCGGGACAAATCAATCAGCCCCAGCATTTT. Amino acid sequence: CASNPGQINQPQHF.

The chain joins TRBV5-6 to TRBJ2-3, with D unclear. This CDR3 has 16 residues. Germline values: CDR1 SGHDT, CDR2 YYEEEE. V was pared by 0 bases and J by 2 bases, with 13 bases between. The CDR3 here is CASSLVGGGNTDTQYF. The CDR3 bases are TGTGCCAGCAGCTTGGTAGGCGGCGGAAACACAGATACGCAGTATTTT.

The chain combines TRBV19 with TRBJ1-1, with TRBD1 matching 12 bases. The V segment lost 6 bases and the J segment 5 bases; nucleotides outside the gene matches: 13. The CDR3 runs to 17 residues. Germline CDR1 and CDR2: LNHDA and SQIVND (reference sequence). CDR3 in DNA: TGTGCCAGTAGAACCGGGACAGGGGGCGCGAAGATAACTGAAGCTTTCTTT. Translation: CASRTGTGGAKITEAFF.

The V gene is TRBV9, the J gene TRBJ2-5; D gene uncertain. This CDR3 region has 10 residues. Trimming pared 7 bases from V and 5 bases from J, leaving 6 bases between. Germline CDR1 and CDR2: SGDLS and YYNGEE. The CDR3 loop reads CASSGETQYF. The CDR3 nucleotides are TGTGCCAGCTCCGGGGAGACCCAGTACTTC.

CDR3 amino acids: CASSEERRTGELFF. The CDR3 nucleotides are TGTGCCAGCAGTGAAGAGAGGAGAACCGGGGAGCTGTTTTTT. V and J are TRBV6-1 and TRBJ2-2, with D unclear. The CDR3 has 14 residues. The V gene lost 1 base and the J gene lost 5 bases, with 8 bases spanning the gap. Germline loops: CDR1 MNHNS, CDR2 SASEGT.

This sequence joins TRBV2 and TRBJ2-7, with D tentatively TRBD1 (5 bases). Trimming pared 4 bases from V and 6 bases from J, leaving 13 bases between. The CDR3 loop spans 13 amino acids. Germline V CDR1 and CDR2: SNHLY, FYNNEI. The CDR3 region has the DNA TGTGCCAGCAGTGTTCTGCAGGGCCCCGAGCAGTACTTC. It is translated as CASSVLQGPEQYF.

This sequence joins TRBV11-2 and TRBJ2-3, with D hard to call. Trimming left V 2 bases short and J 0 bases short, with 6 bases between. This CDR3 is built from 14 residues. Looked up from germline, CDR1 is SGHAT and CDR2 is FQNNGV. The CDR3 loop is CASSLFASTDTQYF. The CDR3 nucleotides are TGTGCCAGCAGCTTATTCGCGAGCACAGATACGCAGTATTTT.

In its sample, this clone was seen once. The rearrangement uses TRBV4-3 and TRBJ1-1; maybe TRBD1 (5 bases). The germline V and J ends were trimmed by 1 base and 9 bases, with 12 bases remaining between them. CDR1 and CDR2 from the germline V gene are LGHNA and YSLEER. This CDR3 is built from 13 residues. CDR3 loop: CASSQGQGNKAFF. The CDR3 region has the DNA TGCGCCAGCAGCCAAGGGCAGGGAAATAAAGCTTTCTTT.

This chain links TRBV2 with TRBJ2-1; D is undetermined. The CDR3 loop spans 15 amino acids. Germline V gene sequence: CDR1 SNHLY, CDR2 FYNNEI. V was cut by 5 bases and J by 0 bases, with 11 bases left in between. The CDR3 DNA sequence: TGTGCCAGCAGTCAAATACCGAGCTCCTACAATGAGCAGTTCTTC. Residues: CASSQIPSSYNEQFF.

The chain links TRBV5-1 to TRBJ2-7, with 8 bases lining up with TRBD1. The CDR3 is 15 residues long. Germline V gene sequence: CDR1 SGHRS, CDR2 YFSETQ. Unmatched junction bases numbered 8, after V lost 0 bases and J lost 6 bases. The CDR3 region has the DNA TGCGCCAGCAGCTTGGGGCAGGGGGCGCCCAGCGAGCAGTACTTC. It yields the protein CASSLGQGAPSEQYF.

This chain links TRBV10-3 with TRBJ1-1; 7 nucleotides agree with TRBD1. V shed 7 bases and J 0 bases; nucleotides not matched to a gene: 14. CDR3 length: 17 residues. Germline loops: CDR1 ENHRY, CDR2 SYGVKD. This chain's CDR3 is CAINGDRGRGMNTEAFF. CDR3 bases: TGTGCCATCAACGGGGATAGGGGGCGCGGGATGAACACTGAAGCTTTCTTT.